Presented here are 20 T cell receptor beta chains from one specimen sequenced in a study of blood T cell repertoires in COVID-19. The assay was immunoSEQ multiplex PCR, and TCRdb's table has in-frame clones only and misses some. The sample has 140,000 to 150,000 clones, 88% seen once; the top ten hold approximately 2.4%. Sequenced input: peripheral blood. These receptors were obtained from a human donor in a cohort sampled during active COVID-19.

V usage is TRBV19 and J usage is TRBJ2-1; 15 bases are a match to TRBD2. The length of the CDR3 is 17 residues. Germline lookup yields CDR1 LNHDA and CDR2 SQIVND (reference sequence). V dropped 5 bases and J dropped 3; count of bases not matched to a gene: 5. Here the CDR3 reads CASSDAGLAGGYNEQFF. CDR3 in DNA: TGTGCCAGTAGTGACGCGGGACTAGCGGGGGGCTACAATGAGCAGTTCTTC.

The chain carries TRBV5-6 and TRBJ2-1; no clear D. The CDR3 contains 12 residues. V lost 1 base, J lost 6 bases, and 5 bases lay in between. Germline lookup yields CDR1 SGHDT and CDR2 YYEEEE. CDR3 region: CASSLSVNEQFF. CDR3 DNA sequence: TGTGCCAGCAGCTTGAGCGTCAATGAGCAGTTCTTC.

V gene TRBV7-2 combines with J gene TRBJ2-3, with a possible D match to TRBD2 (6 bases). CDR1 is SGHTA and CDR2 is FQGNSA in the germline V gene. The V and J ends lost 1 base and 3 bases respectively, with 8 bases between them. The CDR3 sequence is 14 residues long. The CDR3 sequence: CASSLGLGTDTQYF. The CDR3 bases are TGTGCCAGCAGCTTAGGACTAGGGACAGATACGCAGTATTTT.

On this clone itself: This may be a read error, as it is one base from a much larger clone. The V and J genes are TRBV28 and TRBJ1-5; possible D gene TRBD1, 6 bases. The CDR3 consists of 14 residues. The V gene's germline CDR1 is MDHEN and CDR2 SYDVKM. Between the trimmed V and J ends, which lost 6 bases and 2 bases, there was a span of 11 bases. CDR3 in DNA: TGTGCCAGCAGCCCACAGGGAGGCAATCAGCCCCAGCATTTT. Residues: CASSPQGGNQPQHF.

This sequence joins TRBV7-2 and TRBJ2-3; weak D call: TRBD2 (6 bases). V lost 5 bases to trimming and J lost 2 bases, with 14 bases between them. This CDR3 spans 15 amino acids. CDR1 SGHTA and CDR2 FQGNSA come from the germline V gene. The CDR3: CASSDDGRTTDTQYF. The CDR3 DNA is TGTGCCAGCAGCGATGATGGGAGGACCACAGATACGCAGTATTTT.

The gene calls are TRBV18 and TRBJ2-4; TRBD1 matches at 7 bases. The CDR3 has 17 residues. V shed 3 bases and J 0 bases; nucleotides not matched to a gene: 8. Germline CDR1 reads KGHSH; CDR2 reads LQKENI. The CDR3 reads CASSPSRDRLAKNIQYF. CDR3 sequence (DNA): TGTGCCAGCTCACCCTCCCGGGACAGATTAGCCAAAAACATTCAGTACTTC.

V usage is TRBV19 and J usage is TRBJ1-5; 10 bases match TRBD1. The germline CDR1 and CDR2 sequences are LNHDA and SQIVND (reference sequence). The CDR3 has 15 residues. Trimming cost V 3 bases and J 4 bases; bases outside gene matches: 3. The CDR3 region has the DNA TGTGCCAGTAGTATCGACAGGGGGCATAATCAGCCCCAGCATTTT. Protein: CASSIDRGHNQPQHF.

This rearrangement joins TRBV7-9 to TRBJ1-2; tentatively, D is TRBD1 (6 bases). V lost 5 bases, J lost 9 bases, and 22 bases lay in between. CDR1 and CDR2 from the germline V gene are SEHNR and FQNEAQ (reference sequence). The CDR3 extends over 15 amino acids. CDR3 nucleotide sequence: TGTGCCAGCAGCCAGGGGAGGGACGGTCCTTGGCGCTACACCTTC. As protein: CASSQGRDGPWRYTF.

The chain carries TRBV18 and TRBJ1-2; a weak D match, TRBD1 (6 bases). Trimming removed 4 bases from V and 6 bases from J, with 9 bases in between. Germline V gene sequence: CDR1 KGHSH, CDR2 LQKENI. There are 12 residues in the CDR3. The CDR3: CASSRQVDGYTF. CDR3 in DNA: TGTGCCAGCTCACGACAGGTCGATGGCTACACCTTC.

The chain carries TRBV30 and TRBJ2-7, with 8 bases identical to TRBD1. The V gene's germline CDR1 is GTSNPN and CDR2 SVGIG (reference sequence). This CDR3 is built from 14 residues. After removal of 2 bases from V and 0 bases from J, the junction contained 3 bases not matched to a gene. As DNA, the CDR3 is TGTGCCTGGAGTCGAACAGGGGGCTCCTACGAGCAGTACTTC. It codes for CAWSRTGGSYEQYF.

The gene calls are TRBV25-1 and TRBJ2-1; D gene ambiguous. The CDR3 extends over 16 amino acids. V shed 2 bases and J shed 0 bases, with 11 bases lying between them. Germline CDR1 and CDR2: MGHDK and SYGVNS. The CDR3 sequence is CASSEPLQASYNEQFF. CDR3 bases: TGTGCCAGCAGTGAACCCCTCCAGGCCTCCTACAATGAGCAGTTCTTC.

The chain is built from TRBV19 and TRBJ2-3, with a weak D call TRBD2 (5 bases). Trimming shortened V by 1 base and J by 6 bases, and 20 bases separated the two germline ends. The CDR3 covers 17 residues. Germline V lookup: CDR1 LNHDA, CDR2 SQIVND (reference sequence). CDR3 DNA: TGTGCCAGTAGTATAGCCCTGACTGGCGGACTCAGGGATACGCAGTATTTT. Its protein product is CASSIALTGGLRDTQYF.

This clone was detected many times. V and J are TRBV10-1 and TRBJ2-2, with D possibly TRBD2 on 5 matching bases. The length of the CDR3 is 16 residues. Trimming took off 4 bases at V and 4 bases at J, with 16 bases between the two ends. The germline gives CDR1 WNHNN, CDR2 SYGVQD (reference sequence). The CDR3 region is CASSVMAGEPTGELFF. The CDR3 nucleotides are TGCGCCAGCAGTGTTATGGCGGGCGAACCCACCGGGGAGCTGTTTTTT.

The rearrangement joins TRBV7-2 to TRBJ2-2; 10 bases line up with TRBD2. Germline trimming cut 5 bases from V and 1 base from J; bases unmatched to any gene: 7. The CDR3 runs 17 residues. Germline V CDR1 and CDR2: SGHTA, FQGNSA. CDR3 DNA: TGTGCCAGCAGCCCGCGGGCTAGCGGGGGGAACACCGGGGAGCTGTTTTTT. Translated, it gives CASSPRASGGNTGELFF.

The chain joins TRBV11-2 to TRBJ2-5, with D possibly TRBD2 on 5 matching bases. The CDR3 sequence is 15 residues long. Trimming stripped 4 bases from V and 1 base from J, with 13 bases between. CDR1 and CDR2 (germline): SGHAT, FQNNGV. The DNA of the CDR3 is TGTGCCAGCAGCTGGAACAGAGGGTCCCAAGAGACCCAGTACTTC. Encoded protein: CASSWNRGSQETQYF. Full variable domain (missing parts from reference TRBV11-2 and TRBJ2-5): EAGVAQSPRYKIIEKRQSVAFWCNPISGHATLYWYQQILGQGPKLLIQFQNNGVVDDSQLPKDRFSAERLKGVDSTLKIQPAKLEDSAVYLCASSWNRGSQETQYFGPGTRLLVL.

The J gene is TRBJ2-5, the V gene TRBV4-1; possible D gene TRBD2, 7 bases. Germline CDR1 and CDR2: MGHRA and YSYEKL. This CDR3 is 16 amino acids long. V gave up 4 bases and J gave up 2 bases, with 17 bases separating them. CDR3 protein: CASSPWGRGRQETQYF. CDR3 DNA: TGCGCCAGCAGCCCCTGGGGGCGGGGGAGACAAGAGACCCAGTACTTC.

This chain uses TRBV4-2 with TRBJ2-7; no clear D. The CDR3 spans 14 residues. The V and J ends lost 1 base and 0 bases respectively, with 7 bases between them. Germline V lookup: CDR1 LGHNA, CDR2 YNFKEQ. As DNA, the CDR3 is TGTGCCAGCAGCCAAGCATACAGCTCCTACGAGCAGTACTTC. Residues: CASSQAYSSYEQYF.

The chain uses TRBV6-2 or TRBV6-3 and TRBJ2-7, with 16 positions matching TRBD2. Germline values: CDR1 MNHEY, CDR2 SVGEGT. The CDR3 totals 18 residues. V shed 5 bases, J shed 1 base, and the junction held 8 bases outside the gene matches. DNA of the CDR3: TGTGCCAGCAGTCTGGGACTAGCGGGAGGGAAGATTTCCTACGAGCAGTACTTC. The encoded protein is CASSLGLAGGKISYEQYF.

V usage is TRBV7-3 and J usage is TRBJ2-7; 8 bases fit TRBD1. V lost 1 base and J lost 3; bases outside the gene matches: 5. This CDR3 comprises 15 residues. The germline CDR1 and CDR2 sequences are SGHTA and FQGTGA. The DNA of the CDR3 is TGTGCCAGCAGCTTAAGCCCAGGGGGCAGCTACGAGCAGTACTTC. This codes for CASSLSPGGSYEQYF.

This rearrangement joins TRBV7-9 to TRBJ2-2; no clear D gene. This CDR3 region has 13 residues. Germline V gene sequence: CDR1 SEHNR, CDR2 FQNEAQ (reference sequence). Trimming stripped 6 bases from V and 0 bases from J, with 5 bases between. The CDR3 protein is CASRSSNTGELFF. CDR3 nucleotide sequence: TGTGCCAGCAGGAGTTCGAACACCGGGGAGCTGTTTTTT. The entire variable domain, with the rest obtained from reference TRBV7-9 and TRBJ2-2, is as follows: DTGVSQNPRHKITKRGQNVTFRCDPISEHNRLYWYRQTLGQGPEFLTYFQNEAQLEKSRLLSDRFSAERPKGSFSTLEIQRTEQGDSAMYLCASRSSNTGELFFGEGSRLTVL.